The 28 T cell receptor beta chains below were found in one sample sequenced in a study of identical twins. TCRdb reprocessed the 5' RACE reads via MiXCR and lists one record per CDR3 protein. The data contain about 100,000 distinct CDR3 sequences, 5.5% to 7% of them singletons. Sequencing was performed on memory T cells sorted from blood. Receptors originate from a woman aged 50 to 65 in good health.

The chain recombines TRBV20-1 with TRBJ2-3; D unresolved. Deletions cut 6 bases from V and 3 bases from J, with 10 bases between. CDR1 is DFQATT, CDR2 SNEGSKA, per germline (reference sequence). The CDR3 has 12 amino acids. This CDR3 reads CSAPARTDTQYF. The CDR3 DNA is TGCAGTGCCCCGGCTAGGACAGATACGCAGTATTTT.

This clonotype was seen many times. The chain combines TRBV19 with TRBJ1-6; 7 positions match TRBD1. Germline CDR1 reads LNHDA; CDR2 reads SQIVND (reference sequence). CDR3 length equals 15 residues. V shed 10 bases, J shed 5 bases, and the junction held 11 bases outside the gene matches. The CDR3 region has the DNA TGTGCCACTCAAGCCCTGGGACAGAATAATTCACCCCTCCACTTT. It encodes CATQALGQNNSPLHF. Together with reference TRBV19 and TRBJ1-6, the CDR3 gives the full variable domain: DGGITQSPKYLFRKEGQNVTLSCEQNLNHDAMYWYRQDPGQGLRLIYYSQIVNDFQKGDIAEGYSVSREKKESFPLTVTSAQKNPTAFYLCATQALGQNNSPLHFGNGTRLTVT.

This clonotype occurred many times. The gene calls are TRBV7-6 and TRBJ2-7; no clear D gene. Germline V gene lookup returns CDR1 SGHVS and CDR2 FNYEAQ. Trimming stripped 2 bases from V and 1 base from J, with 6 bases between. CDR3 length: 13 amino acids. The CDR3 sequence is CASSLQASYEQYF. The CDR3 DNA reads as TGTGCCAGCAGCTTACAGGCGTCCTACGAGCAGTACTTC.

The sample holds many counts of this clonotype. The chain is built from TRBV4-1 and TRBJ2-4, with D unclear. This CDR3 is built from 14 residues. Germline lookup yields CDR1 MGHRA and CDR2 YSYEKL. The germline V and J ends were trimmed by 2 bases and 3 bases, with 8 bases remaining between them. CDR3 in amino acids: CASSQSLGKNIQYF. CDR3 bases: TGCGCCAGCAGCCAATCCTTGGGCAAAAACATTCAGTACTTC.

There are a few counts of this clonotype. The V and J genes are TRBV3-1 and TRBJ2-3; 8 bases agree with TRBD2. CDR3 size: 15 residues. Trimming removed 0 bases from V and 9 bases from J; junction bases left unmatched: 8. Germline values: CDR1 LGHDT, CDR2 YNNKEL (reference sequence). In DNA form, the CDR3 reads TGTGCCAGCAGCCAAGATGCGAGCGGGAGCCAAACGCAGTATTTT. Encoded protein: CASSQDASGSQTQYF.

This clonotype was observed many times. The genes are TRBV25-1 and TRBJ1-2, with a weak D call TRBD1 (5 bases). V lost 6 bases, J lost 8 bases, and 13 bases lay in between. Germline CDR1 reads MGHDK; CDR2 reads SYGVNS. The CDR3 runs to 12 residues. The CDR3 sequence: CASSRQSYGYTF. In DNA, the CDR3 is TGTGCCAGCAGCAGACAGTCTTACGGCTACACCTTC.

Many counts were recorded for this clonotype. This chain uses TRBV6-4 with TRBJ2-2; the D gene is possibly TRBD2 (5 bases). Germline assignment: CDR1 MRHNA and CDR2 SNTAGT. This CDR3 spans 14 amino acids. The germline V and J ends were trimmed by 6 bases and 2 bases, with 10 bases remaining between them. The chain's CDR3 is CASSPGLNTGELFF. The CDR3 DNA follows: TGTGCCAGCAGCCCAGGACTTAACACCGGGGAGCTGTTTTTT.

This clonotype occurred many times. The CDR3 loop is CASSSGLHTGELFF. DNA for the CDR3: TGCGCCAGCAGCTCGGGACTCCACACCGGGGAGCTGTTTTTT. The chain joins TRBV5-1 to TRBJ2-2; TRBD2 might be the D (6 bases). The CDR3 sequence is 14 residues long. V lost 3 bases and J 3 bases, leaving 9 bases between the germline ends. Germline V gene sequence: CDR1 SGHRS, CDR2 YFSETQ. The full variable domain, rest sourced from reference TRBV5-1 and TRBJ2-2, is KAGVTQTPRYLIKTRGQQVTLSCSPISGHRSVSWYQQTPGQGLQFLFEYFSETQRNKGNFPGRFSGRQFSNSRSEMNVSTLELGDSALYLCASSSGLHTGELFFGEGSRLTVL.

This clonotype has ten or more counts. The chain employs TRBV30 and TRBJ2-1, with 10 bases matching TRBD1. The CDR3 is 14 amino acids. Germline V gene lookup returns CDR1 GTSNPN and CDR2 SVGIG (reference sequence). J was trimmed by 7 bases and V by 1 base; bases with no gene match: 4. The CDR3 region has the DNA TGTGCCTGGAGTGCCCCGGACAGGGGGAATGAGCAGTTCTTC. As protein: CAWSAPDRGNEQFF.

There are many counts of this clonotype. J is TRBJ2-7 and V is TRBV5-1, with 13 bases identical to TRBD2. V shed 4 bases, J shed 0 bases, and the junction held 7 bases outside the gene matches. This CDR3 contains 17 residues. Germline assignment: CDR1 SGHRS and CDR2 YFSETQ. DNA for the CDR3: TGCGCCAGCAGCCCGGGACTAGCGGGAAGGAGCTCCTACGAGCAGTACTTC. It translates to CASSPGLAGRSSYEQYF.

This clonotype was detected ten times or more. The CDR3 reads CSAPGQSYNEQFF. The CDR3, as DNA: TGCAGTGCTCCGGGGCAGTCCTACAATGAGCAGTTCTTC. The chain couples TRBV20-1 to TRBJ2-1, with D perhaps TRBD1 or TRBD2 (5 bases each). Trimming removed 5 bases at V and 1 base at J, with 9 bases between. Per the germline V gene, CDR1 is DFQATT and CDR2 is SNEGSKA (reference sequence). CDR3 length: 13 residues.

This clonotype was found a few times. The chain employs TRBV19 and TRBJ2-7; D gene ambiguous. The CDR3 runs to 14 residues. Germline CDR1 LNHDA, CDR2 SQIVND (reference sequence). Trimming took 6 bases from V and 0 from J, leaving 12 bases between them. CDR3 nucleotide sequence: TGTGCCAGTAGCGTGACTGCGGACTCCTACGAGCAGTACTTC. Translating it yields CASSVTADSYEQYF.

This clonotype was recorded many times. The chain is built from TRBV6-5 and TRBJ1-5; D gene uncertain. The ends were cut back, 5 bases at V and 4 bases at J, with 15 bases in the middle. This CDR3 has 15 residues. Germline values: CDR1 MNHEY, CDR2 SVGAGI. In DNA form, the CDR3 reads TGTGCCAGCAGTCGCCTAATGGGCGGGAATCAGCCCCAGCATTTT. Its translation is CASSRLMGGNQPQHF.

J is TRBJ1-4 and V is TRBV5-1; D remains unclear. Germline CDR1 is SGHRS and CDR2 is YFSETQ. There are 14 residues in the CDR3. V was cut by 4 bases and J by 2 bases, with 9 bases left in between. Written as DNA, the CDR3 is TGCGCCAGCAGCCCCGACATGACTAATGAAAAACTGTTTTTT. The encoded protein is CASSPDMTNEKLFF.

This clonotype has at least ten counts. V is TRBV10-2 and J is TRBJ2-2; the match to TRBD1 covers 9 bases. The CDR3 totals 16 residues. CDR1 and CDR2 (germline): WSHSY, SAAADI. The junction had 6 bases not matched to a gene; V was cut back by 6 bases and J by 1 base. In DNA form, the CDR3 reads TGCGCCAGCAGGATCCCGGGACAGGGGAACACCGGGGAGCTGTTTTTT. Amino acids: CASRIPGQGNTGELFF.

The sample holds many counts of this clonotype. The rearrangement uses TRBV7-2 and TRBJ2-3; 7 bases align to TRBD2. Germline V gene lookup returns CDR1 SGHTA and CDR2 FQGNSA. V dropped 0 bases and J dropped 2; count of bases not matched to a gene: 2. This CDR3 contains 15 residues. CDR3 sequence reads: CASSLAAGTTDTQYF. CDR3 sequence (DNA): TGTGCCAGCAGCTTAGCAGCGGGAACCACAGATACGCAGTATTTT.

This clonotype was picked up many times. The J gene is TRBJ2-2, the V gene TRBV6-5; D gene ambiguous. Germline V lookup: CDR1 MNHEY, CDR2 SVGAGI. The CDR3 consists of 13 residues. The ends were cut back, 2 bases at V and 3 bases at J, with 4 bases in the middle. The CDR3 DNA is TGTGCCAGCAGTTACCAAGACACCGGGGAGCTGTTTTTT. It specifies CASSYQDTGELFF.

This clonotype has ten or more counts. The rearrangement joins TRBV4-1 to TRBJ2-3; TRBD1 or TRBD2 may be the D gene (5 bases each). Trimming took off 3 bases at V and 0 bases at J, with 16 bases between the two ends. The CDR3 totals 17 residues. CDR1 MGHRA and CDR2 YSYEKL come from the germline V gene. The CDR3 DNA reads TGCGCCAGCAGCCAGGGACCCCAAGGGCCTAGCACAGATACGCAGTATTTT. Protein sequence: CASSQGPQGPSTDTQYF.

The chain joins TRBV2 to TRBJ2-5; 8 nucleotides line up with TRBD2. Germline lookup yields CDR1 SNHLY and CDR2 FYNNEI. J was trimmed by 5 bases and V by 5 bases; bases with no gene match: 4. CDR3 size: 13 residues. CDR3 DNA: TGTGCCAGCAGTTCCGGACTAGCTGAGACCCAGTACTTC. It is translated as CASSSGLAETQYF.

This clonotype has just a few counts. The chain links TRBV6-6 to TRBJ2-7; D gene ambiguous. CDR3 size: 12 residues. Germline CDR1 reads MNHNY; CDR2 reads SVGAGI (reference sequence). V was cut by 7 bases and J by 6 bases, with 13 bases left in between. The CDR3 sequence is CASTGVSGEQYF. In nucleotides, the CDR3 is TGTGCCAGCACAGGAGTATCCGGCGAGCAGTACTTC.

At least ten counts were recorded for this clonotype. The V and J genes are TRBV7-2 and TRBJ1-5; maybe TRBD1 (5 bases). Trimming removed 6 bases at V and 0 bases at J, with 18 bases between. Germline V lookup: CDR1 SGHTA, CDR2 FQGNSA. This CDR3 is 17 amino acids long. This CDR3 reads CASSRAGGENSNQPQHF. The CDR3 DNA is TGTGCCAGCAGTCGGGCCGGGGGGGAGAATAGCAATCAGCCCCAGCATTTT.

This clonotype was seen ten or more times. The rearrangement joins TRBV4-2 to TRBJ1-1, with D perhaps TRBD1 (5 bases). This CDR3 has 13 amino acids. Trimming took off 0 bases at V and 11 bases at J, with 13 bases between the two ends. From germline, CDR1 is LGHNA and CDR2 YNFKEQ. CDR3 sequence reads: CASSQDGGRDAFF. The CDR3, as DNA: TGTGCCAGCAGCCAAGATGGCGGCAGGGATGCTTTCTTT.

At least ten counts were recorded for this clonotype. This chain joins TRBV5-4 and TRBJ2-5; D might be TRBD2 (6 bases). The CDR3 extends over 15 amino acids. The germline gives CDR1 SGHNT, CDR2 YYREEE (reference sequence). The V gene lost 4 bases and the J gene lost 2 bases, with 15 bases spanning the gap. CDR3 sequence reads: CASSPPGRRQETQYF. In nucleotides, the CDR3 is TGTGCCAGCAGCCCTCCAGGGAGGAGGCAAGAGACCCAGTACTTC.

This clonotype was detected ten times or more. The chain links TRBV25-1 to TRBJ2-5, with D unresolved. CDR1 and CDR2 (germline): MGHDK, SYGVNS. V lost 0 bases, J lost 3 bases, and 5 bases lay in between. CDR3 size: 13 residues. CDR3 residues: CASSEYKKETQYF. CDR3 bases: TGTGCCAGCAGTGAATACAAGAAAGAGACCCAGTACTTC. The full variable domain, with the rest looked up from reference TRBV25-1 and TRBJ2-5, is EADIYQTPRYLVIGTGKKITLECSQTMGHDKMYWYQQDPGMELHLIHYSYGVNSTEKGDLSSESTVSRIRTEHFPLTLESARPSHTSQYLCASSEYKKETQYFGPGTRLLVL.

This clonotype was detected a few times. The CDR3 DNA reads as TGTGCCTGGAGTGCGGCCTCGGGATCTGCCATATATTTT. Its protein product is CAWSAASGSAIYF. This chain connects TRBV30 to TRBJ1-3; D not resolved. The CDR3 is made up of 13 amino acids. Germline CDR1 GTSNPN, CDR2 SVGIG (reference sequence). Between the trimmed V and J ends, which lost 1 base and 11 bases, there was a span of 15 bases.

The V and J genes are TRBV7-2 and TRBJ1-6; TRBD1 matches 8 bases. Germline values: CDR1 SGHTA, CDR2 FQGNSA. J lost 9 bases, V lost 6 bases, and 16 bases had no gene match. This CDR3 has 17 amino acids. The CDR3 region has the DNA TGTGCCAGCAGGGCGAGCGGTGGACAGGGACGTAGTTCACCCCTCCACTTT. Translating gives CASRASGGQGRSSPLHF.

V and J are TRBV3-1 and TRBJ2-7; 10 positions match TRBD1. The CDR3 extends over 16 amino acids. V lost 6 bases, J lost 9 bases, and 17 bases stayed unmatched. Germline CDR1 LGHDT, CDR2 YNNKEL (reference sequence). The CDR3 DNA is TGTGCCAGCAGTCGGCCCGGGACAGGGGCCAACAGGGGGCAGTACTTC. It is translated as CASSRPGTGANRGQYF.

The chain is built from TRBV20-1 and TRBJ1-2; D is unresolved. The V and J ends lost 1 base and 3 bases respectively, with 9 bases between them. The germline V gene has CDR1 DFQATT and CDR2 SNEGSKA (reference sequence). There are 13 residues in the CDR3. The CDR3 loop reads CSARGRSYYGYTF. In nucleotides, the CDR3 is TGCAGTGCTAGAGGCAGGAGCTACTATGGCTACACCTTC.